The 15 T cell receptor beta chains presented below share a single source sample, sequenced in a study of T cell responses to AZD1222 COVID-19 vaccine. Using immunoSEQ multiplex PCR, the repertoire was profiled, and TCRdb retains in-frame clones only, with some absent. Of roughly 120,000 clones in the sample, just over 85% were seen once. The sequencing used peripheral blood, collected on day 0 of MenACWY control vaccination. The receptors derive from an adult in good health.

The rearrangement links TRBV11-3 to TRBJ2-2; D is unclear. Germline V CDR1 and CDR2: SGHNT, YENEEA. The ends were cut back, 0 bases at V and 5 bases at J, with 7 bases in the middle. The CDR3 consists of 14 residues. CDR3 sequence (DNA): TGTGCCAGCAGCTTAGACACCATTACCGGGGAGCTGTTTTTT. This encodes CASSLDTITGELFF.

The chain combines TRBV4-1 with TRBJ2-3; no clear D. The V and J ends lost 4 bases and 1 base respectively, with 6 bases between them. The CDR3 extends over 13 amino acids. Germline-derived CDR1 and CDR2 are MGHRA and YSYEKL. CDR3 sequence reads: CASSRGGTDTQYF. CDR3 nucleotides: TGCGCCAGCAGCCGAGGAGGCACAGATACGCAGTATTTT.

The rearrangement uses TRBV7-3 and TRBJ2-3; TRBD2 matches at 14 bases. The V segment lost 2 bases and the J segment 3 bases; nucleotides outside the gene matches: 4. Germline V CDR1 and CDR2: SGHTA, FQGTGA. The CDR3 totals 17 residues. The CDR3 loop reads CASSLDRTSGRTDTQYF. CDR3 DNA: TGTGCCAGCAGCTTAGACAGGACTAGCGGGAGGACAGATACGCAGTATTTT. Based on the CDR3 plus reference TRBV7-3 and TRBJ2-3, the full variable domain is GAGVSQTPSNKVTEKGKYVELRCDPISGHTALYWYRQSLGQGPEFLIYFQGTGAADDSGLPNDRFFAVRPEGSVSTLKIQRTERGDSAVYLCASSLDRTSGRTDTQYFGPGTRLTVL.

This chain connects TRBV7-2 to TRBJ2-7; 7 bases map to TRBD2. CDR1 is SGHTA and CDR2 is FQGNSA in the germline V gene. Germline trimming cut 1 base from V and 0 bases from J; bases unmatched to any gene: 9. The CDR3 covers 17 residues. This CDR3 is CASSLVPSGRSSYEQYF. CDR3 DNA sequence: TGTGCCAGCAGCTTAGTACCTAGCGGAAGGAGCTCCTACGAGCAGTACTTC. The whole variable domain, remainder taken from reference TRBV7-2 and TRBJ2-7, is GAGVSQSPSNKVTEKGKDVELRCDPISGHTALYWYRQSLGQGLEFLIYFQGNSAPDKSGLPSDRFSAERTGGSVSTLTIQRTQQEDSAVYLCASSLVPSGRSSYEQYFGPGTRLTVT.

The sample holds one count of this clone. In DNA, the CDR3 is TGTGCCTGGAGTGTACGAGGGGAGTTTAGAAATGGCTACACCTTC. Its protein is CAWSVRGEFRNGYTF. The chain employs TRBV30 and TRBJ1-2; the D gene is possibly TRBD1 (5 bases). Germline CDR1 is GTSNPN and CDR2 is SVGIG (reference sequence). This CDR3 region has 15 residues. V was clipped by 0 bases and J by 6 bases, with 17 bases between them.

This chain's CDR3 is CASSPDRFHGYTF. CDR3 coding DNA: TGCGCCAGCAGCCCAGACAGATTTCATGGCTACACCTTC. The V and J genes are TRBV10-1 and TRBJ1-2; a possible D gene is TRBD1 (5 bases). Germline values: CDR1 WNHNN, CDR2 SYGVQD (reference sequence). This CDR3 is built from 13 residues. V shed 6 bases and J shed 6 bases, with 14 bases lying between them.

Regarding this clone: The sample has other DNA sequences that encode this CDR3 too. The chain carries TRBV7-9 and TRBJ1-1; possible D gene TRBD1, 5 bases. The V and J ends lost 1 base and 4 bases respectively, with 10 bases between them. The CDR3 length is 14 residues. Germline CDR1 SEHNR, CDR2 FQNEAQ (reference sequence). The CDR3 here is CASSLDQGSTEAFF. The CDR3, as DNA: TGTGCCAGCAGCTTAGACCAGGGCAGCACTGAAGCTTTCTTT.

CDR3 bases: TGTGCCAGCCGAGGACTAGCGGGAGGCCCGTTAGCCAAAAACATTCAGTACTTC. It translates to CASRGLAGGPLAKNIQYF. This rearrangement joins TRBV2 to TRBJ2-4, with TRBD2 matching 14 bases. This CDR3 spans 18 amino acids. Trimming removed 8 bases from V and 0 bases from J; junction bases left unmatched: 9. The germline CDR1 and CDR2 sequences are SNHLY and FYNNEI.

The chain links TRBV19 to TRBJ2-1, with TRBD2 identical over 10 bases. The junction had 8 bases not matched to a gene; V was cut back by 5 bases and J by 7 bases. In germline, CDR1 is LNHDA, CDR2 SQIVND (reference sequence). The CDR3 length is 15 residues. CDR3 amino acids: CASSPTSGTQNEQFF. The CDR3 bases are TGTGCCAGTAGTCCTACTAGCGGGACCCAAAATGAGCAGTTCTTC.

V is TRBV5-1 and J is TRBJ2-1; 9 bases match TRBD1. Germline-derived CDR1 and CDR2 are SGHRS and YFSETQ. The J segment lost 6 bases and the V segment lost 1 base, leaving 5 bases of the junction unmatched. There are 15 residues in the CDR3. The CDR3 sequence: CASSLWDRVGNEQFF. For the CDR3, the DNA is TGCGCCAGCAGCTTGTGGGACAGGGTTGGCAATGAGCAGTTCTTC.

This clone was seen just once. The rearrangement links TRBV28 to TRBJ2-5, with D possibly TRBD2 on 6 matching bases. The V and J ends lost 3 bases and 5 bases respectively, with 19 bases between them. The length of the CDR3 is 16 residues. Looked up from germline, CDR1 is MDHEN and CDR2 is SYDVKM. The CDR3, as DNA: TGTGCCAGCAGTTTGGCCCGGGCTAGCGCAGAGGAGACCCAGTACTTC. Amino acid sequence: CASSLARASAEETQYF.

This sequence joins TRBV7-7 and TRBJ2-2; TRBD1 agrees at 8 bases. Germline assignment: CDR1 SSHAT and CDR2 FNYEAQ (reference sequence). The V gene end was trimmed by 5 bases and the J gene end by 4 bases; junction bases not matched to a gene: 3. The CDR3 consists of 14 residues. The CDR3, as DNA: TGTGCCAGCAGCACGGGACAGGCCACCGGGGAGCTGTTTTTT. Its translation: CASSTGQATGELFF. Full variable domain (missing parts from reference TRBV7-7 and TRBJ2-2): GAGVSQSPRYKVTKRGQDVTLRCDPISSHATLYWYQQALGQGPEFLTYFNYEAQPDKSGLPSDRFSAERPEGSISTLTIQRTEQRDSAMYRCASSTGQATGELFFGEGSRLTVL.

This sequence joins TRBV28 and TRBJ1-1; D is perhaps TRBD1 (5 bases). The CDR3 is 16 amino acids. Trimming shortened V by 5 bases and J by 0 bases, and 16 bases separated the two germline ends. Germline loops: CDR1 MDHEN, CDR2 SYDVKM. The CDR3 region has the DNA TGTGCCAGCAGTCCCGGACACGTAACCCTGAACACTGAAGCTTTCTTT. Encoded protein: CASSPGHVTLNTEAFF.

The J gene is TRBJ2-7, the V gene TRBV7-8, with 8 bases lining up with TRBD1. The V gene's germline CDR1 is SGHVS and CDR2 FQNEAQ. V was pared by 0 bases and J by 0 bases, with 4 bases of the junction left unmatched. There are 16 residues in the CDR3. CDR3 in DNA: TGTGCCAGCAGCTTAGCGCAAACAGGGGGCTCCTACGAGCAGTACTTC. Translated: CASSLAQTGGSYEQYF.

This chain connects TRBV2 to TRBJ2-2; D tentatively fits TRBD1 or TRBD2 (5 bases each). This CDR3 spans 15 amino acids. The germline V gene encodes CDR1 SNHLY and CDR2 FYNNEI. The V gene lost 5 bases and the J gene lost 1 base, with 11 bases spanning the gap. In DNA, the CDR3 is TGTGCCAGCAGTATTGGGACGAGGAACACCGGGGAGCTGTTTTTT. Amino acids: CASSIGTRNTGELFF.